This paragraph covers one TCR beta chain sequence. The CDR3 is 15 amino acids. CDR1 is SGHAT, CDR2 FQDESV, per germline (reference sequence). Trimming removed 1 base from V and 1 base from J, with 11 bases in between. The assay was immunoSEQ multiplex PCR, and TCRdb's table has in-frame clones only and misses some. This table has approximately 100,000 clones, more than 70% appearing once. The sample originates from a study of blood T cell repertoires in COVID-19. Study-wide context: From the United States, Italy and Spain came samples of acute and convalescent COVID-19.

The chain recombines TRBV11-1 with TRBJ2-7; possible D gene TRBD1, 5 bases. This TCR was sampled from a woman in her 30s with acute or convalescent COVID-19. The specimen was peripheral blood. The CDR3 loop reads CASSLGYRQSYEQYF. For the CDR3, the DNA is TGTGCCAGCAGCTTAGGGTACAGACAGTCCTACGAGCAGTACTTC.